Below, 20 T cell receptor beta chains from the same sample are listed, as sequenced in a study of blood T cell repertoires in COVID-19. The table came from immunoSEQ multiplex PCR; TCRdb's copy has only in-frame clones and leaves some out. The data contain 100,000 to 150,000 clones, around 87% of them singletons. The source material was peripheral blood. Every receptor here comes from a man aged 70-80 years with active COVID-19.

V and J are TRBV10-2 and TRBJ1-5, with D maybe TRBD1 (5 bases). V shed 0 bases and J shed 9 bases, with 18 bases lying between them. The CDR3 totals 16 residues. Per the germline V gene, CDR1 is WSHSY and CDR2 is SAAADI. In DNA form, the CDR3 reads TGCGCCAGCAGTGAGTCGGAGGGACCGCGAGGGCGGCCCCAGCATTTT. Protein product: CASSESEGPRGRPQHF.

A single count supports this clone. J is TRBJ2-1 and V is TRBV5-1, with a weak D call TRBD2 (5 bases). The CDR3 is made up of 11 amino acids. V was cut by 7 bases and J by 10 bases, with 12 bases left in between. Germline values: CDR1 SGHRS, CDR2 YFSETQ. The CDR3 nucleotides read TGCGCCAGCCTTGGAGGCCGGGAGCAGTTCTTC. Amino acid sequence: CASLGGREQFF.

The CDR3 coding sequence is TGTGCCAGCTCACCTACAGGGGCCCACGAGCAGTACTTC. The encoded protein is CASSPTGAHEQYF. This chain links TRBV18 with TRBJ2-7, with 7 bases that match TRBD1. J gave up 5 bases and V 3 bases, and 4 bases lay outside the gene matches. The germline gives CDR1 KGHSH, CDR2 LQKENI. The CDR3 runs to 13 residues.

The V gene is TRBV19, the J gene TRBJ2-7; TRBD2 aligns across 9 bases. The J segment lost 3 bases and the V segment lost 5 bases, leaving 11 bases of the junction unmatched. This CDR3 contains 16 residues. Germline V gene data show CDR1 as LNHDA and CDR2 as SQIVND (reference sequence). CDR3 residues: CASSSSPSSGDYEQYF. DNA for the CDR3: TGTGCCAGTAGTTCAAGCCCATCTAGCGGGGACTACGAGCAGTACTTC. Filled out from reference TRBV19 and TRBJ2-7, the complete variable domain reads DGGITQSPKYLFRKEGQNVTLSCEQNLNHDAMYWYRQDPGQGLRLIYYSQIVNDFQKGDIAEGYSVSREKKESFPLTVTSAQKNPTAFYLCASSSSPSSGDYEQYFGPGTRLTVT.

The CDR3 bases are TGTGCCAGCAGCCGGCGGGGGGACATTCAGTACTTC. Translating gives CASSRRGDIQYF. The chain carries TRBV28 and TRBJ2-4; 8 nucleotides align to TRBD2. Germline CDR1 reads MDHEN; CDR2 reads SYDVKM. The CDR3 totals 12 residues. The junction had 3 bases not matched to a gene; V was cut back by 6 bases and J by 8 bases.

The chain joins TRBV4-1 to TRBJ1-1; D perhaps matches TRBD1 (6 bases). V was shortened by 4 bases and J by 0 bases, with 12 bases between the two germline ends. Per the germline V gene, CDR1 is MGHRA and CDR2 is YSYEKL. The CDR3 loop spans 15 amino acids. The CDR3 DNA follows: TGCGCCAGCAGCCTTAACAGGGAAATGAACACTGAAGCTTTCTTT. Translated, it gives CASSLNREMNTEAFF.

This chain uses TRBV6-6 with TRBJ2-7; a possible D gene is TRBD2 (5 bases). With 2 bases removed from V and 0 bases from J, the gap between germline ends came to 8 bases. This CDR3 spans 14 amino acids. Germline V CDR1 and CDR2: MNHNY, SVGAGI (reference sequence). CDR3 residues: CASSYTRSSYEQYF. For the CDR3, the DNA is TGTGCCAGCAGTTACACTAGGAGCTCCTACGAGCAGTACTTC.

The V gene is TRBV28, the J gene TRBJ1-1; D perhaps matches TRBD1 (6 bases). The germline V gene encodes CDR1 MDHEN and CDR2 SYDVKM. CDR3 size: 16 residues. The germline V and J ends were trimmed by 2 bases and 1 base, with 14 bases remaining between them. CDR3 loop: CASSLPAGQTNTEAFF. The DNA of the CDR3 is TGTGCCAGCAGTTTACCTGCTGGACAGACGAACACTGAAGCTTTCTTT.

The V and J genes are TRBV27 and TRBJ2-3; maybe TRBD2 (5 bases). Germline CDR1 is MNHEY and CDR2 is SMNVEV (reference sequence). V was cut by 5 bases and J by 5 bases, with 11 bases left in between. The CDR3 runs to 13 residues. The CDR3 sequence: CASSPREGDTQYF. Written as DNA, the CDR3 is TGTGCCAGCAGTCCACGTGAGGGAGATACGCAGTATTTT.

This clone was picked up one time. The V and J genes are TRBV5-1 and TRBJ2-5, with 7 bases aligning to TRBD1. Germline V gene data show CDR1 as SGHRS and CDR2 as YFSETQ. Trimming took 4 bases from V and 4 from J; bases not matched to a gene: 7. The CDR3 is made up of 14 amino acids. The CDR3 DNA reads as TGCGCCAGCAGCGCGACAGGGTACGGAGAGACCCAGTACTTC. Its translation: CASSATGYGETQYF.

The chain employs TRBV28 and TRBJ1-4; 9 bases map to TRBD1. V trimming: 5 bases; J trimming: 7 bases; junction bases outside the gene matches: 8. Per germline, CDR1 MDHEN and CDR2 SYDVKM. The CDR3 is 15 residues long. The CDR3 DNA reads as TGTGCCAGCAGTAACCCCGGGACAGGGACTGAAAAACTGTTTTTT. It translates to CASSNPGTGTEKLFF.

The CDR3 here is CASSFPTGGGELFF. The CDR3 DNA follows: TGTGCCAGCAGCTTCCCGACAGGTGGCGGGGAGCTGTTTTTT. The V gene is TRBV7-9, the J gene TRBJ2-2, with D possibly TRBD1 on 6 matching bases. CDR1 SEHNR and CDR2 FQNEAQ come from the germline V gene (reference sequence). Deletions cut 3 bases from V and 7 bases from J, with 12 bases between. This CDR3 is 14 amino acids long.

The chain is built from TRBV6-2 or TRBV6-3 and TRBJ2-7; 9 positions agree with TRBD2. V shed 6 bases, J shed 3 bases, and the junction held 18 bases outside the gene matches. The CDR3 is 18 amino acids. Per germline, CDR1 MNHEY and CDR2 SVGEGT. CDR3 amino acids: CASSHTPSSGINNYEQYF. CDR3 DNA: TGTGCCAGCAGCCACACCCCTTCTAGCGGGATAAATAACTACGAGCAGTACTTC.

The chain employs TRBV7-3 and TRBJ2-2, with 10 nucleotides matching TRBD1. Germline-derived CDR1 and CDR2 are SGHTA and FQGTGA. With 5 bases clipped from V and 4 bases from J, the junction kept 7 bases outside the gene matches. The CDR3 length is 16 residues. The CDR3 is CASSPGQGVFTGELFF. CDR3 sequence (DNA): TGTGCCAGCAGCCCCGGACAGGGGGTGTTCACCGGGGAGCTGTTTTTT.

The J gene is TRBJ1-2, the V gene TRBV12-3 or TRBV12-4; 8 nucleotides agree with TRBD1. The CDR3 runs to 13 residues. V trimming: 7 bases; J trimming: 6 bases; junction bases outside the gene matches: 7. In DNA, the CDR3 is TGTGCCAGCACCCCGGACAGGGACCATGGCTACACCTTC. This gives the protein CASTPDRDHGYTF.

This clone was counted once. The chain couples TRBV3-1 (or the pseudogene TRBV3-2) to TRBJ1-3; D gene ambiguous. Trimming took off 4 bases at V and 1 base at J, with 5 bases between the two ends. The CDR3 spans 13 residues. Germline V CDR1 and CDR2: LGHDT, YNNKEL (reference sequence). CDR3 loop: CASSPGSGNTIYF. The CDR3 bases are TGTGCCAGCAGCCCGGGGTCTGGAAACACCATATATTTT.

The chain couples TRBV27 to TRBJ2-7; D is possibly TRBD2 (5 bases). The germline V and J ends were trimmed by 7 bases and 3 bases, with 22 bases remaining between them. Germline V gives CDR1 MNHEY, CDR2 SMNVEV (reference sequence). The CDR3 extends over 16 amino acids. The CDR3 bases are TGTGCCAGCATGACTATGGTGGCTAGCCGAAACTACGAGCAGTACTTC. It yields the protein CASMTMVASRNYEQYF.

The chain recombines TRBV27 with TRBJ2-3, with D unresolved. V was clipped by 4 bases and J by 2 bases, with 16 bases between them. Germline CDR1 MNHEY, CDR2 SMNVEV (reference sequence). This CDR3 has 16 residues. The CDR3 DNA reads TGTGCCAGCAGTTCTTCCACACCACGAACCACAGATACGCAGTATTTT. As protein: CASSSSTPRTTDTQYF.

This CDR3 reads CASSQVGGARGGELFF. The DNA for the CDR3 is TGCGCCAGCAGCCAAGTTGGGGGGGCGCGAGGCGGGGAGCTGTTTTTT. V and J are TRBV4-1 and TRBJ2-2, with D possibly TRBD2 on 7 matching bases. This CDR3 has 16 residues. CDR1 is MGHRA, CDR2 YSYEKL, per germline. Between the trimmed V and J ends, which lost 1 base and 7 bases, there was a span of 16 bases.

The V gene is TRBV28, the J gene TRBJ1-5; 7 bases agree with TRBD1. The CDR3 runs 16 residues. Germline CDR1 is MDHEN and CDR2 is SYDVKM. V shed 6 bases, J shed 7 bases, and the junction held 15 bases outside the gene matches. The CDR3 DNA reads TGTGCCAGCAGCGACTTGGGACAGCCTGCGGCCCAGCCCCAGCATTTT. Its translation: CASSDLGQPAAQPQHF.